This T cell receptor beta chain derives from a study of blood T cells in healthy people across ages. Study results and caveats: Among long-lived donors, naive CD4+ cells were more numerous and diversity higher than in aged donors.

Germline CDR1 and CDR2: DFQATT and SNEGSKA (reference sequence). The CDR3 is made up of 15 amino acids. A J-beta primer mix and a sample-barcoded 5' primer were used in a second PCR of about 7 to 12 cycles. Via MiXCR, TCRdb re-called the 5' RACE reads, giving one row per CDR3 protein. The sample has fewer than 1.5 million distinct CDR3 sequences; about 40% are singletons. Of note for this clonotype: Its antigen remains unidentified. At one end, the junction sequence differs from germline, possibly due to a read error.

The receptor comes from a woman aged 18-29 years in good health. The chain is built from TRBV20-1 and TRBJ2-1; TRBD1 agrees at 9 bases. Sequencing input: blood. The CDR3 is CSAPPGTGLDKEQFF. CDR3 coding DNA: TGCAGTGCCCCCCCGGGGACAGGGCTTGACAAGGAGCAGTTCTTC.